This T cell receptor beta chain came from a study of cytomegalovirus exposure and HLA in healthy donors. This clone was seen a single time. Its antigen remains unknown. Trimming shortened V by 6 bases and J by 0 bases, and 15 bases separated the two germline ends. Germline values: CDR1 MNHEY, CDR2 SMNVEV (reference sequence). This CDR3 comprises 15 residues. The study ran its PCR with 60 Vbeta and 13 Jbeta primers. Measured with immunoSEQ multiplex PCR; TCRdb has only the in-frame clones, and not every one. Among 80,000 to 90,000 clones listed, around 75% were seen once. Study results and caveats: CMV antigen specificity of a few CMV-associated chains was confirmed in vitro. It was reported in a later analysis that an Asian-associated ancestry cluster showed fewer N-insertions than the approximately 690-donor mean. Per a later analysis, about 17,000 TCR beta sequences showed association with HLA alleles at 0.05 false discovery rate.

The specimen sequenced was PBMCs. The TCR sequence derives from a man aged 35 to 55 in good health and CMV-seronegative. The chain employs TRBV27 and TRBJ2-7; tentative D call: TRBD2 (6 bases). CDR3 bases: TGTGCCAGCAGCCCGACGGGAGAAGACTCCTACGAGCAGTACTTC. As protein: CASSPTGEDSYEQYF.